These 10 T cell receptor beta chains share one sample of origin, sequenced in a study of cytomegalovirus exposure and HLA in healthy donors. The PCR made use of 60 Vbeta and 13 Jbeta primers. Sequencing used immunoSEQ multiplex PCR; TCRdb keeps in-frame clones, though not all of them. The sample lists roughly 130,000 clones; 80% were seen once. Material: PBMCs. Receptors originate from a man between 40 and 49 years old in good health and CMV-seronegative.

V gene TRBV2 combines with J gene TRBJ1-1, with 7 nucleotides matching TRBD1. The V and J ends lost 7 bases and 0 bases, in that order; junction bases with no gene match: 17. Germline CDR1 reads SNHLY; CDR2 reads FYNNEI. There are 18 residues in the CDR3. CDR3 nucleotides: TGTGCCAGCAAGGGGAGAGGGGGCCGAGGGGCCGTGAACACTGAAGCTTTCTTT. This gives the protein CASKGRGGRGAVNTEAFF.

V gene TRBV13 combines with J gene TRBJ2-6; no firm D call. V lost 5 bases and J 3 bases, leaving 14 bases between the germline ends. Germline-derived CDR1 and CDR2 are PRHDT and FYEKMQ (reference sequence). This CDR3 contains 16 residues. CDR3: CASSPGWLVGANVLTF. CDR3 DNA: TGTGCCAGCAGCCCCGGGTGGCTGGTTGGGGCCAACGTCCTGACTTTC.

This clone appeared a few times. The chain employs TRBV16 and TRBJ1-2; D is ambiguous. This CDR3 has 13 residues. V was cut by 2 bases and J by 0 bases, with 4 bases left in between. The V gene's germline CDR1 is KGHSY and CDR2 FQNENV. Here the CDR3 DNA reads TGTGCCAGCAGCCAAGGAGCTAACTATGGCTACACCTTC. Its protein is CASSQGANYGYTF.

The V gene is TRBV2, the J gene TRBJ2-3; D is unclear. Germline assignment: CDR1 SNHLY and CDR2 FYNNEI. The CDR3 runs to 11 residues. Between the trimmed V and J ends, which lost 5 bases and 5 bases, there was a span of 5 bases. The DNA for the CDR3 is TGTGCCAGCAGTCCTTTAGATACGCAGTATTTT. Protein sequence: CASSPLDTQYF. The entire variable domain, with the rest obtained from reference TRBV2 and TRBJ2-3, is as follows: EPEVTQTPSHQVTQMGQEVILRCVPISNHLYFYWYRQILGQKVEFLVSFYNNEISEKSEIFDDQFSVERPDGSNFTLKIRSTKLEDSAMYFCASSPLDTQYFGPGTRLTVL.

Concerning this clone itself: This is likely a read error, given that the CDR3 carries no conserved phenylalanine or tryptophan at its end. This sequence joins TRBV6-6 and TRBJ1-3; 7 bases line up with TRBD1. The CDR3 runs 15 residues. The germline V gene has CDR1 MNHNY and CDR2 SVGAGI (reference sequence). The junction had 5 bases not matched to a gene; V was cut back by 6 bases and J by 0 bases. DNA for the CDR3: TGTGCCAGCAGATCCCCAGGGGGCTCTGGAAACACCATATATGTT. Translation: CASRSPGGSGNTIYV.

This clone has just one count. V and J are TRBV6-1 and TRBJ2-7, with D possibly TRBD1 on 5 matching bases. Germline CDR1 MNHNS, CDR2 SASEGT. This CDR3 region has 13 residues. V shed 0 bases and J shed 11 bases, with 14 bases lying between them. CDR3 sequence (DNA): TGTGCCAGCAGTGAAGCGGTAGGGGCTTTGGAGTACTTC. Amino acid sequence: CASSEAVGALEYF.

A few counts support this clone. The chain recombines TRBV12-5 with TRBJ1-1, with a tentative D call TRBD1 (5 bases). V was shortened by 0 bases and J by 5 bases, with 10 bases between the two germline ends. The CDR3 length is 14 residues. The germline CDR1 and CDR2 sequences are LGHNT and FRNRAP. The CDR3 loop reads CASGLVKGKTEAFF. CDR3 coding DNA: TGTGCTAGTGGTTTGGTAAAGGGGAAGACTGAAGCTTTCTTT. Looking up the rest from reference TRBV12-5 and TRBJ1-1 gives the full variable domain: DARVTQTPRHKVTEMGQEVTMRCQPILGHNTVFWYRQTMMQGLELLAYFRNRAPLDDSGMPKDRFSAEMPDATLATLKIQPSEPRDSAVYFCASGLVKGKTEAFFGQGTRLTVV.

This chain links TRBV20-1 with TRBJ2-5; TRBD1 matches at 7 bases. With V trimmed by 6 bases and J by 4 bases, 2 bases remained unmatched. Germline V gene lookup returns CDR1 DFQATT and CDR2 SNEGSKA (reference sequence). CDR3 length: 11 residues. The CDR3 sequence is CSAAGGETQYF. The CDR3 DNA reads as TGCAGTGCGGCAGGGGGAGAGACCCAGTACTTC.

The chain carries TRBV7-9 and TRBJ2-7; 10 bases map to TRBD1. The CDR3 length is 14 residues. V lost 4 bases and J lost 6; bases outside the gene matches: 6. Germline loops: CDR1 SEHNR, CDR2 FQNEAQ (reference sequence). As DNA, the CDR3 is TGTGCCAGCAGCTGGACAGGGGGGGATTCCGAGCAGTACTTC. Protein sequence: CASSWTGGDSEQYF.

The chain recombines TRBV2 with TRBJ2-7; 8 nucleotides line up with TRBD1. Germline values: CDR1 SNHLY, CDR2 FYNNEI. This CDR3 is built from 15 residues. V lost 4 bases to trimming and J lost 7 bases; unmatched junction nucleotides: 12. The CDR3 loop is CASSGPGGAPSEQYF. The CDR3 DNA reads as TGTGCCAGCAGTGGTCCAGGGGGCGCTCCGTCAGAGCAGTACTTC.